The clone carrying this T cell receptor (beta chain) was counted a single time. The data belong to a study of technical replicates of blood from several donors. Losses at the gene ends were 5 bases for V and 4 bases for J; bases not matched to a gene: 11. This CDR3 has 15 amino acids. CDR1 SGHDT and CDR2 YYEEEE come from the germline V gene. Sequencing was performed with immunoSEQ multiplex PCR; in TCRdb, only in-frame clones are kept and a portion is missing. The table records tens of thousands of clones, 93% of them present only once. The sample was T cells isolated from PBMCs. The sequence came from a human donor in good health. The chain is built from TRBV5-6 and TRBJ1-2, with 7 nucleotides matching TRBD1. CDR3 sequence: CASRLGQAVTYGYTF. CDR3 nucleotides: TGTGCCAGCAGGTTAGGACAGGCTGTGACCTATGGCTACACCTTC.